A single sample gave rise to the 6 T cell receptor beta chains below, sequenced in a study of T cell responses to AZD1222 COVID-19 vaccine. Produced via immunoSEQ multiplex PCR; TCRdb's table is partial and in-frame only. The table lists under 75,000 clones, roughly 87% of them singletons. The sample in question was peripheral blood, obtained on day 0 of AZD1222 vaccination. The receptors were gathered from an adult in good health.

This chain uses TRBV19 with TRBJ1-2; 9 nucleotides line up with TRBD1. The J segment lost 7 bases and the V segment lost 5 bases, leaving 11 bases of the junction unmatched. This CDR3 is built from 15 residues. CDR1 LNHDA and CDR2 SQIVND come from the germline V gene (reference sequence). CDR3 sequence (DNA): TGTGCCAGTAGTCGGGACAGGGTTTTAATTGGTGGCTACACCTTC. Protein sequence: CASSRDRVLIGGYTF.

The gene calls are TRBV9 and TRBJ2-1; the match to TRBD1 covers 7 bases. The V segment lost 3 bases and the J segment 9 bases; nucleotides outside the gene matches: 6. This CDR3 contains 13 residues. Germline V gene sequence: CDR1 SGDLS, CDR2 YYNGEE. CDR3 sequence (DNA): TGTGCCAGCAGCGGAACAGGGGACAGTGAGCAGTTCTTC. Its protein product is CASSGTGDSEQFF.

The genes are TRBV7-8 and TRBJ2-5; tentative D call: TRBD1 (5 bases). The CDR3 extends over 16 amino acids. The V gene's germline CDR1 is SGHVS and CDR2 FQNEAQ. V shed 3 bases and J shed 1 base, with 15 bases lying between them. This CDR3 is CASSFGLGPVQETQYF. The CDR3 DNA follows: TGTGCCAGCAGCTTTGGCCTGGGGCCAGTCCAAGAGACCCAGTACTTC.

The chain couples TRBV10-3 to TRBJ2-7; D may correspond to TRBD1 or TRBD2 (5 bases each). The V and J ends lost 0 bases and 3 bases respectively, with 12 bases between them. This CDR3 contains 15 residues. CDR1 is ENHRY, CDR2 SYGVKD, per germline. CDR3 sequence (DNA): TGTGCCATCAGTGAGTCTGAGGGACCCGTCTACGAGCAGTACTTC. It is translated as CAISESEGPVYEQYF.

V and J are TRBV6-2 or TRBV6-3 and TRBJ1-5, with D perhaps matching TRBD1 (6 bases). CDR3 length equals 17 residues. Germline lookup yields CDR1 MNHEY and CDR2 SVGEGT. V was trimmed by 0 bases and J by 7 bases, leaving 19 bases between them. The CDR3 sequence: CASSYSLQGSLTQPQHF. In DNA form, the CDR3 reads TGTGCCAGCAGTTACTCATTACAGGGCTCCCTGACCCAGCCCCAGCATTTT.

The chain joins TRBV15 to TRBJ1-1; D gene unclear. Trimming took off 0 bases at V and 1 base at J, with 6 bases between the two ends. This CDR3 spans 14 amino acids. Germline CDR1 and CDR2: LNHNV and YYDKDF (reference sequence). The chain's CDR3 is CATSRDRTNTEAFF. CDR3 in DNA: TGTGCCACCAGCAGAGATCGAACGAACACTGAAGCTTTCTTT.